This is a list of T cell receptor beta chains from one sample in a study of regulatory T cells in long-lasting Graves disease. Each CDR3 protein is one row after TCRdb ran MiXCR on the multiplex PCR reads. The data show about 240,000 distinct CDR3 sequences, with 20% to 25% seen just once and approximately 15% held by the top ten. The input for sequencing was peripheral blood mononuclear cells (PBMCs), taken at new diagnosis, from a patient treated with antithyroid drugs. These receptors all stem from a female donor with Graves disease. The CDR3 runs from the conserved cysteine through the conserved F or W. Each record gives: D gene, clone size, V gene, J gene, CDR3 protein, CDR3 DNA. The D gene is left open where the match is weak. Rows may omit the clone size; those that give it use once, few, many or a size class.

D gene: -; clone size: many; V gene: TRBV5-1; J gene: TRBJ2-5; CDR3 protein: CASSLGASSSRETQYF; CDR3 DNA: TGCGCCAGCAGCTTGGGAGCTAGTTCCTCACGAGAGACCCAGTACTTC
D gene: -; clone size: many; V gene: TRBV6-5; J gene: TRBJ2-5; CDR3 protein: CASSYGRAGIQETQYF; CDR3 DNA: TGTGCCAGCAGTTACGGCCGAGCGGGTATACAAGAGACCCAGTACTTC
D gene: -; clone size: -; V gene: TRBV29-1; J gene: TRBJ1-6; CDR3 protein: CSVEQGFDSPLHF; CDR3 DNA: TGCAGCGTAGAACAGGGTTTTGATTCACCCCTCCACTTT
D gene: TRBD1; clone size: many; V gene: TRBV5-1; J gene: TRBJ1-1; CDR3 protein: CASSSRQGARPTEAFF; CDR3 DNA: TGCGCCAGCAGCTCCCGACAGGGGGCGCGGCCCACTGAAGCTTTCTTT
D gene: TRBD2; clone size: -; V gene: TRBV15; J gene: TRBJ2-2; CDR3 protein: CATSRSGTSRATGELFF; CDR3 DNA: TGTGCCACCAGCAGATCCGGGACTAGCCGGGCGACCGGGGAGCTGTTTTTT
D gene: TRBD2; clone size: few; V gene: TRBV11-2; J gene: TRBJ2-4; CDR3 protein: CASSLGASGQLAKNIQYF; CDR3 DNA: TGTGCCAGCAGCTTAGGGGCTAGCGGGCAGCTAGCCAAAAACATTCAGTACTTC
D gene: -; clone size: once; V gene: TRBV6-1; J gene: TRBJ2-6; CDR3 protein: CASRLTSFRVTGANVLTF; CDR3 DNA: TGTGCCAGCAGGCTGACCTCCTTTAGAGTGACTGGGGCCAACGTCCTGACTTTC
D gene: TRBD2; clone size: -; V gene: TRBV7-6; J gene: TRBJ2-1; CDR3 protein: CASSPTSGGMWVSSYNEQFF; CDR3 DNA: TGTGCCAGCAGCCCTACTAGCGGGGGAATGTGGGTCTCCTCCTACAATGAGCAGTTCTTC
D gene: TRBD1; clone size: -; V gene: TRBV27; J gene: TRBJ1-2; CDR3 protein: CASSPIPGQGRGYGYTF; CDR3 DNA: TGTGCCAGCAGTCCCATTCCGGGACAGGGAAGAGGCTATGGCTACACCTTC
D gene: -; clone size: few; V gene: TRBV5-1; J gene: TRBJ2-7; CDR3 protein: CASSLAPGRYEQYF; CDR3 DNA: TGCGCCAGCAGCTTGGCACCCGGTAGATACGAGCAGTACTTC
D gene: -; clone size: many; V gene: TRBV20-1; J gene: TRBJ2-5; CDR3 protein: CSASQTETQYF; CDR3 DNA: TGCAGTGCTAGCCAGACGGAGACCCAGTACTTC
D gene: TRBD1; clone size: many; V gene: TRBV4-2; J gene: TRBJ1-3; CDR3 protein: CASGRPFSQGASGNTIYF; CDR3 DNA: TGTGCCAGCGGCCGACCCTTCTCACAGGGGGCCTCAGGAAACACCATATATTTT
D gene: TRBD1; clone size: many; V gene: TRBV29-1; J gene: TRBJ2-3; CDR3 protein: CSVESDRGIPQYF; CDR3 DNA: TGCAGCGTTGAGAGTGACAGGGGGATTCCGCAGTATTTT
D gene: -; clone size: many; V gene: TRBV28; J gene: TRBJ2-1; CDR3 protein: CASSPRLVYEQFF; CDR3 DNA: TGTGCCAGCAGCCCTCGACTCGTTTATGAGCAGTTCTTC
D gene: TRBD2; clone size: many; V gene: TRBV20-1; J gene: TRBJ2-1; CDR3 protein: CSARVPSGRRSEQFF; CDR3 DNA: TGCAGTGCTAGGGTCCCTAGCGGGAGGCGAAGTGAGCAGTTCTTC
D gene: TRBD2; clone size: -; V gene: TRBV20-1; J gene: TRBJ2-3; CDR3 protein: CSAGLRLAGTDTQYF; CDR3 DNA: TGCAGTGCCGGGCTTCGGCTAGCGGGAACAGATACGCAGTATTTT
D gene: TRBD2; clone size: many; V gene: TRBV20-1; J gene: TRBJ2-3; CDR3 protein: CSASSLAGSTSTDTQYF; CDR3 DNA: TGCAGTGCTAGCAGCCTAGCGGGGAGTACTAGCACAGATACGCAGTATTTT
D gene: -; clone size: many; V gene: TRBV6-5; J gene: TRBJ2-1; CDR3 protein: CASSFEAGSSSSYNEQFF; CDR3 DNA: TGTGCCAGCAGTTTTGAGGCGGGGAGTTCGAGCTCCTACAATGAGCAGTTCTTC
D gene: -; clone size: many; V gene: TRBV20-1; J gene: TRBJ2-7; CDR3 protein: CSARDQIRSSYEQYF; CDR3 DNA: TGCAGTGCTAGAGATCAAATAAGGAGCTCCTACGAGCAGTACTTC
D gene: -; clone size: -; V gene: TRBV3-1; J gene: TRBJ1-1; CDR3 protein: CASSQATGGGRAEAFF; CDR3 DNA: TGTGCCAGCAGCCAAGCAACAGGCGGGGGGCGAGCTGAAGCTTTCTTT
D gene: -; clone size: many; V gene: TRBV4-1; J gene: TRBJ1-1; CDR3 protein: CASSQDAGSNTEAFF; CDR3 DNA: TGTGCCAGCAGCCAAGATGCGGGGTCGAACACTGAAGCTTTCTTT
D gene: -; clone size: many; V gene: TRBV24-1; J gene: TRBJ2-7; CDR3 protein: CATSDLFRDEQYF; CDR3 DNA: TGTGCCACCAGTGATTTATTCAGGGACGAGCAGTACTTC
D gene: -; clone size: many; V gene: TRBV11-2; J gene: TRBJ1-1; CDR3 protein: CASSVLKGGTGTEAFF; CDR3 DNA: TGTGCCAGCAGCGTATTGAAGGGGGGAACGGGTACTGAAGCTTTCTTT
D gene: -; clone size: many; V gene: TRBV20-1; J gene: TRBJ2-1; CDR3 protein: CSAIDRDTKNYNEQFF; CDR3 DNA: TGCAGTGCTATTGATCGGGATACCAAAAATTACAATGAGCAGTTCTTC
D gene: -; clone size: many; V gene: TRBV28; J gene: TRBJ2-1; CDR3 protein: CASSRQIYNEQFF; CDR3 DNA: TGTGCCAGCAGTCGCCAGATTTACAATGAGCAGTTCTTC
D gene: -; clone size: few; V gene: TRBV4-2; J gene: TRBJ2-7; CDR3 protein: CASSQEKGQGFYEQYF; CDR3 DNA: TGTGCCAGCAGCCAAGAAAAGGGGCAGGGTTTCTACGAGCAGTACTTC
D gene: -; clone size: many; V gene: TRBV5-1; J gene: TRBJ2-1; CDR3 protein: CASSLFRANNEQFF; CDR3 DNA: TGCGCCAGCAGCTTGTTCAGGGCCAACAATGAGCAGTTCTTC
D gene: -; clone size: many; V gene: TRBV7-8; J gene: TRBJ1-5; CDR3 protein: CASSFLGNQPQHF; CDR3 DNA: TGTGCCAGCAGCTTTTTGGGGAATCAGCCCCAGCATTTT
D gene: -; clone size: -; V gene: TRBV10-3; J gene: TRBJ2-7; CDR3 protein: CASRGGGGEQYF; CDR3 DNA: TGTGCCAGCAGGGGCGGAGGGGGCGAGCAGTACTTC
D gene: -; clone size: many; V gene: TRBV6-2/TRBV6-3; J gene: TRBJ1-2; CDR3 protein: CASSGGPRGDGYTF; CDR3 DNA: TGTGCCAGCAGTGGCGGACCAAGAGGAGATGGCTACACCTTC
D gene: TRBD2; clone size: many; V gene: TRBV7-3; J gene: TRBJ2-1; CDR3 protein: CASSLGTGTTYNEQFF; CDR3 DNA: TGTGCCAGCAGCTTAGGAACCGGGACTACGTACAATGAGCAGTTCTTC
D gene: -; clone size: many; V gene: TRBV7-8; J gene: TRBJ2-7; CDR3 protein: CASSSMRGLSGEQYF; CDR3 DNA: TGTGCCAGCAGCTCTATGCGGGGGCTATCGGGCGAGCAGTACTTC
D gene: TRBD2; clone size: many; V gene: TRBV11-2; J gene: TRBJ2-3; CDR3 protein: CASSLEGGGRTDTQYF; CDR3 DNA: TGTGCCAGCAGCTTAGAGGGGGGAGGGCGCACAGATACGCAGTATTTT
D gene: -; clone size: -; V gene: TRBV7-8; J gene: TRBJ2-5; CDR3 protein: CASSPARDRTQYF; CDR3 DNA: TGTGCCAGCAGCCCGGCCCGGGACCGGACCCAGTACTTC
D gene: -; clone size: many; V gene: TRBV25-1; J gene: TRBJ2-3; CDR3 protein: CASSEKKGTSTDTQYF; CDR3 DNA: TGTGCCAGCAGTGAAAAGAAGGGGACTAGCACAGATACGCAGTATTTT
D gene: -; clone size: many; V gene: TRBV11-2; J gene: TRBJ2-1; CDR3 protein: CASSPRPGLQEQFF; CDR3 DNA: TGTGCCAGCAGCCCTCGCCCAGGGCTCCAGGAGCAGTTCTTC
D gene: TRBD1; clone size: -; V gene: TRBV2; J gene: TRBJ2-7; CDR3 protein: CASSDTGGGETQYEQYF; CDR3 DNA: TGTGCCAGCAGTGACACAGGGGGCGGGGAGACCCAGTACGAGCAGTACTTC
D gene: TRBD1; clone size: many; V gene: TRBV2; J gene: TRBJ1-4; CDR3 protein: CASSLTGTGRATNEKLFF; CDR3 DNA: TGTGCCAGCAGCCTAACCGGGACAGGGAGGGCAACTAATGAAAAACTGTTTTTT
D gene: -; clone size: -; V gene: TRBV5-1; J gene: TRBJ2-7; CDR3 protein: CASSLVGGLNPYEQYF; CDR3 DNA: TGCGCCAGCAGCTTGGTCGGGGGATTAAACCCCTACGAGCAGTACTTC
D gene: -; clone size: few; V gene: TRBV7-9; J gene: TRBJ1-2; CDR3 protein: CASSLPTHSYGYTF; CDR3 DNA: TGTGCCAGCAGCTTACCGACCCATAGCTATGGCTACACCTTC
D gene: TRBD1; clone size: few; V gene: TRBV7-9; J gene: TRBJ1-2; CDR3 protein: CASGNRGQGYTF; CDR3 DNA: TGTGCCAGCGGGAACAGGGGCCAGGGCTACACCTTC
D gene: TRBD2; clone size: many; V gene: TRBV12-3/TRBV12-4; J gene: TRBJ2-7; CDR3 protein: CASSSGLASYEQYF; CDR3 DNA: TGTGCCAGCAGTTCGGGACTAGCCTCCTACGAGCAGTACTTC
D gene: -; clone size: -; V gene: TRBV10-3; J gene: TRBJ2-3; CDR3 protein: CAIRQNTDTQYF; CDR3 DNA: TGTGCCATCAGGCAGAACACAGATACGCAGTATTTT
D gene: -; clone size: few; V gene: TRBV6-5; J gene: TRBJ2-1; CDR3 protein: CASSYRGPRNEQFF; CDR3 DNA: TGTGCCAGCAGTTATAGGGGCCCCCGGAATGAGCAGTTCTTC
D gene: -; clone size: many; V gene: TRBV3-2; J gene: TRBJ2-7; CDR3 protein: CASSHLAESLPSEQYF; CDR3 DNA: TGTGCCAGCAGCCACCTCGCCGAGTCTCTACCAAGCGAGCAGTACTTC
D gene: -; clone size: many; V gene: TRBV2; J gene: TRBJ2-3; CDR3 protein: CASSDWRESTDTQYF; CDR3 DNA: TGTGCCAGCAGTGACTGGCGGGAATCCACAGATACGCAGTATTTT
D gene: -; clone size: -; V gene: TRBV5-4; J gene: TRBJ2-7; CDR3 protein: CASSLGISVGQFSYEQYF; CDR3 DNA: TGTGCCAGCAGCTTGGGAATATCGGTAGGGCAGTTTTCCTACGAGCAGTACTTC
D gene: TRBD2; clone size: many; V gene: TRBV5-1; J gene: TRBJ2-7; CDR3 protein: CASRFATSGPYEQYF; CDR3 DNA: TGCGCCAGCAGGTTTGCGACTAGCGGTCCCTACGAGCAGTACTTC
D gene: TRBD1; clone size: few; V gene: TRBV9; J gene: TRBJ1-3; CDR3 protein: CASSVRGQGRNTIYF; CDR3 DNA: TGTGCCAGCAGCGTACGAGGACAGGGGAGAAACACCATATATTTT
D gene: TRBD1; clone size: -; V gene: TRBV7-9; J gene: TRBJ1-1; CDR3 protein: CASSPGTGQTEAFF; CDR3 DNA: TGTGCCAGCAGCCCAGGGACAGGGCAAACTGAAGCTTTCTTT
D gene: TRBD2; clone size: -; V gene: TRBV11-2; J gene: TRBJ2-5; CDR3 protein: CASSPSSGETQYF; CDR3 DNA: TGTGCCAGCAGCCCTTCTAGCGGGGAGACCCAGTACTTC
D gene: -; clone size: many; V gene: TRBV6-5; J gene: TRBJ2-1; CDR3 protein: CASSSLGNEQFF; CDR3 DNA: TGTGCCAGCAGTTCACTGGGGAATGAGCAGTTCTTC
D gene: -; clone size: many; V gene: TRBV7-2; J gene: TRBJ2-1; CDR3 protein: CASGLEGSYNEQFF; CDR3 DNA: TGTGCCAGCGGGCTCGAGGGATCCTACAATGAGCAGTTCTTC
D gene: -; clone size: many; V gene: TRBV29-1; J gene: TRBJ2-3; CDR3 protein: CSVDTSSTDTQYF; CDR3 DNA: TGCAGCGTTGACACAAGTAGCACAGATACGCAGTATTTT
D gene: -; clone size: few; V gene: TRBV6-2/TRBV6-3; J gene: TRBJ2-7; CDR3 protein: CASSYRIGRNPYEQYF; CDR3 DNA: TGTGCCAGCAGTTACAGGATTGGCCGAAATCCCTACGAGCAGTACTTC